This T cell receptor (beta chain) emerged from a study of technical replicates of blood from several donors. This CDR3 is 15 amino acids long. The ends lost 1 base at V and 4 bases at J; junction bases unmatched: 6. Germline loops: CDR1 MDHEN, CDR2 SYDVKM. The repertoire was sequenced with immunoSEQ multiplex PCR; TCRdb's copy has only in-frame clones and lacks some. This table holds under 110,000 clones, nearly 96% found once. Source material: T cells isolated from PBMCs. This clonotype was sampled from a human donor in good health. The chain recombines TRBV28 with TRBJ1-1; 7 bases are shared with TRBD1. This CDR3 reads CASSLFYRGITEAFF. CDR3 DNA sequence: TGTGCCAGCAGTTTATTTTACAGGGGAATCACTGAAGCTTTCTTT.